Below, 20 T cell receptor beta chains from the same sample are listed, as sequenced in a study of cytomegalovirus exposure and HLA in healthy donors. Assay used: immunoSEQ multiplex PCR; TCRdb lists only in-frame clones, some missing. Counted here are 90,000 to 130,000 clones, approximately 94% occurring once; the ten biggest clones make up roughly 0.7%. The sample consisted of PBMCs. Every receptor here comes from a woman aged 18-29 years in good health and CMV-seronegative.

This clone was seen a single time. The chain uses TRBV18 and TRBJ1-6, with 10 bases matching TRBD1. This CDR3 contains 16 residues. Looked up from germline, CDR1 is KGHSH and CDR2 is LQKENI. V dropped 4 bases and J dropped 10; count of bases not matched to a gene: 10. In DNA, the CDR3 is TGTGCCAGCTCACAGACCGGGACAGGGGAATACTCACCCCTCCACTTT. Its translation: CASSQTGTGEYSPLHF.

Of note for this clone: One end of the junction fails to match germline, which may point to a read error. The chain is built from TRBV7-6 and TRBJ1-3; D is perhaps TRBD1 (5 bases). CDR3 length equals 15 residues. Germline lookup yields CDR1 SGHVS and CDR2 FNYEAQ. The CDR3 sequence: CASSLSSQGGDTIYF. For the CDR3, the DNA is TGTGCCAGCAGCTTATCATCGCAGGGTGGAGACACCATATATTTT.

V is TRBV9 and J is TRBJ2-3, with 7 bases fitting TRBD1. The length of the CDR3 is 16 residues. Germline V CDR1 and CDR2: SGDLS, YYNGEE. The V segment lost 4 bases and the J segment 3 bases; nucleotides outside the gene matches: 11. The CDR3 sequence is CASSPVGTGATDTQYF. CDR3 DNA sequence: TGTGCCAGCAGCCCAGTGGGCACAGGGGCGACAGATACGCAGTATTTT. The whole variable domain, filled in from reference TRBV9 and TRBJ2-3, reads DSGVTQTPKHLITATGQRVTLRCSPRSGDLSVYWYQQSLDQGLQFLIQYYNGEERAKGNILERFSAQQFPDLHSELNLSSLELGDSALYFCASSPVGTGATDTQYFGPGTRLTVL.

This sequence joins TRBV7-2 and TRBJ1-1; tentative D call: TRBD1 (5 bases). Per germline, CDR1 SGHTA and CDR2 FQGNSA. The CDR3 covers 13 residues. V lost 0 bases and J lost 4, with 6 bases in between. The CDR3 sequence: CASSLAQGTEAFF. For the CDR3, the DNA is TGTGCCAGCAGCTTAGCGCAGGGCACTGAAGCTTTCTTT.

The rearrangement links TRBV6-1 to TRBJ1-2; TRBD1 might be the D (6 bases). The germline V and J ends were trimmed by 8 bases and 4 bases, with 17 bases remaining between them. CDR1 is MNHNS, CDR2 SASEGT, per germline. There are 14 residues in the CDR3. The CDR3, as DNA: TGTGCCAGCCTTCCCCGACAGGTTTTCTATGGCTACACCTTC. Translating gives CASLPRQVFYGYTF.

This clone appeared a single time. The chain employs TRBV18 and TRBJ1-2, with 7 positions matching TRBD1. The CDR3 length is 15 residues. Germline values: CDR1 KGHSH, CDR2 LQKENI. J was trimmed by 2 bases and V by 2 bases; bases with no gene match: 5. This CDR3 reads CASSPTQGWNYGYTF. Here the CDR3 DNA reads TGTGCCAGCTCACCAACACAGGGGTGGAACTATGGCTACACCTTC.

The chain is built from TRBV4-2 and TRBJ2-1, with 8 bases identical to TRBD2. This CDR3 region has 17 residues. Germline CDR1 and CDR2: LGHNA and YNFKEQ. V dropped 0 bases and J dropped 9; count of bases not matched to a gene: 13. The CDR3 DNA reads as TGTGCCAGCAGCCAAGAATTGACGACGGGGGGGCTGGGTGAGCAGTTCTTC. This gives the protein CASSQELTTGGLGEQFF.

The genes are TRBV7-3 and TRBJ2-1, with a weak D call TRBD1 (6 bases). The V end was cut by 2 bases, the J end by 2 bases, with 7 bases between. From germline, CDR1 is SGHTA and CDR2 FQGTGA. This CDR3 spans 14 amino acids. In nucleotides, the CDR3 is TGTGCCAGCAGCTTACAGGGGACCTACAATGAGCAGTTCTTC. Its translation: CASSLQGTYNEQFF.

The chain carries TRBV2 and TRBJ1-5, with 7 bases that match TRBD1. With V trimmed by 3 bases and J by 5 bases, 4 bases remained unmatched. CDR1 is SNHLY and CDR2 is FYNNEI in the germline V gene. CDR3 length equals 14 residues. As DNA, the CDR3 is TGTGCCAGCAGTGATACAGGGGCGGATCAGCCCCAGCATTTT. It yields the protein CASSDTGADQPQHF.

V usage is TRBV5-6 and J usage is TRBJ1-5; D uncertain. The germline V gene encodes CDR1 SGHDT and CDR2 YYEEEE. The CDR3 has 14 amino acids. With 1 base removed from V and 6 bases from J, the gap between germline ends came to 11 bases. CDR3: CASSLRSGVQPQHF. CDR3 in DNA: TGTGCCAGCAGCTTGCGTTCCGGGGTTCAGCCCCAGCATTTT.

This chain joins TRBV30 and TRBJ2-3; D remains unclear. There are 12 residues in the CDR3. The germline gives CDR1 GTSNPN, CDR2 SVGIG (reference sequence). Trimming left V 0 bases short and J 4 bases short, with 5 bases between. CDR3 DNA: TGTGCCTGGAGTGTACTCGCAGATACGCAGTATTTT. Translating it yields CAWSVLADTQYF.

The chain joins TRBV6-6 to TRBJ2-1, with D maybe TRBD2 (5 bases). Trimming took off 7 bases at V and 2 bases at J, with 15 bases between the two ends. This CDR3 spans 15 amino acids. CDR1 MNHNY and CDR2 SVGAGI come from the germline V gene (reference sequence). CDR3 amino acids: CASNKPRGAYNEQFF. In DNA form, the CDR3 reads TGTGCCAGCAATAAACCCCGGGGAGCCTACAATGAGCAGTTCTTC.

Only one count was recorded for this clone. This CDR3 reads CASTRREAGTGIFGAGELFF. In DNA form, the CDR3 reads TGTGCCAGCACCCGGCGCGAGGCCGGGACAGGGATATTTGGGGCCGGGGAGCTGTTTTTT. This chain joins TRBV27 and TRBJ2-2, with 9 bases lining up with TRBD1. Germline values: CDR1 MNHEY, CDR2 SMNVEV (reference sequence). The CDR3 is 20 residues long. J was trimmed by 6 bases and V by 7 bases; bases with no gene match: 24.

The chain uses TRBV5-8 and TRBJ1-4, with TRBD1 matching over 7 bases. This CDR3 has 16 amino acids. V dropped 5 bases and J dropped 0; count of bases not matched to a gene: 7. Germline CDR1 reads SGHTS; CDR2 reads YDEGEE. CDR3 bases: TGTGCCAGCAGTACCCGACAGGGTGCAACTAATGAAAAACTGTTTTTT. Translating it yields CASSTRQGATNEKLFF.

The chain joins TRBV9 to TRBJ1-1, with TRBD1 matching 7 bases. This CDR3 contains 14 residues. The germline V gene encodes CDR1 SGDLS and CDR2 YYNGEE. The V segment lost 6 bases and the J segment 2 bases; nucleotides outside the gene matches: 7. The DNA of the CDR3 is TGTGCCAGCAATGAACAGGGGATCAACACTGAAGCTTTCTTT. It specifies CASNEQGINTEAFF.

V gene TRBV27 combines with J gene TRBJ1-5; 12 bases fit TRBD1. Germline CDR1 and CDR2: MNHEY and SMNVEV (reference sequence). V gave up 6 bases and J gave up 3 bases; unmatched junction bases: 18. The CDR3 length is 20 residues. The DNA for the CDR3 is TGTGCCAGCAGACACCCAGCCCGGGACAGGGGGCCCTCGGTCAATCAGCCCCAGCATTTT. Translation: CASRHPARDRGPSVNQPQHF.

The J gene is TRBJ1-2, the V gene TRBV7-9, with 7 bases aligning to TRBD1. The CDR3 consists of 13 residues. Germline CDR1 reads SEHNR; CDR2 reads FQNEAQ (reference sequence). J was trimmed by 5 bases and V by 6 bases; bases with no gene match: 6. CDR3 in DNA: TGTGCCAGCAGTTCGGACAGGCTATATGGCTACACCTTC. Translation gives CASSSDRLYGYTF. Full variable domain (remainder filled in from reference TRBV7-9 and TRBJ1-2): DTGVSQNPRHKITKRGQNVTFRCDPISEHNRLYWYRQTLGQGPEFLTYFQNEAQLEKSRLLSDRFSAERPKGSFSTLEIQRTEQGDSAMYLCASSSDRLYGYTFGSGTRLTVV.

The chain uses TRBV6-5 and TRBJ1-2, with 9 bases that match TRBD1. The V segment lost 6 bases and the J segment 8 bases; nucleotides outside the gene matches: 7. CDR3 length equals 13 residues. Germline lookup yields CDR1 MNHEY and CDR2 SVGAGI. The CDR3 sequence is CASSLGTGSGYTF. The DNA of the CDR3 is TGTGCCAGCAGCCTCGGGACAGGGTCCGGCTACACCTTC.

The gene calls are TRBV2 and TRBJ1-3; D uncertain. Trimming removed 4 bases from V and 0 bases from J, with 10 bases in between. Germline CDR1 and CDR2: SNHLY and FYNNEI. The CDR3 is 15 residues long. CDR3 loop: CASSVNGNSGNTIYF. The CDR3, as DNA: TGTGCCAGCAGTGTAAATGGCAACTCTGGAAACACCATATATTTT. Full variable domain (outside the CDR3, taken from reference TRBV2 and TRBJ1-3): EPEVTQTPSHQVTQMGQEVILRCVPISNHLYFYWYRQILGQKVEFLVSFYNNEISEKSEIFDDQFSVERPDGSNFTLKIRSTKLEDSAMYFCASSVNGNSGNTIYFGEGSWLTVV.

This chain links TRBV28 with TRBJ1-1; D perhaps matches TRBD1 (5 bases). The CDR3 is 15 amino acids. The germline gives CDR1 MDHEN, CDR2 SYDVKM. Trimming cost V 1 base and J 1 base, with 10 bases left between them. The CDR3 loop is CASSLSGQRNTEAFF. The DNA for the CDR3 is TGTGCCAGCAGTTTATCAGGGCAGAGGAACACTGAAGCTTTCTTT.